This TCR beta chain was identified during a study of T cell repertoires in cytomegalovirus infection. Each CDR3 protein gets one entry after TCRdb re-called the reads with MiXCR. Among 100,000 to 150,000 distinct CDR3 sequences listed, more than 30% were seen once. This clonotype was counted a few times. The antigen is unknown. In germline, CDR1 is MNHNY, CDR2 SVGAGI (reference sequence). The junction had 12 bases not matched to a gene; V was cut back by 7 bases and J by 4 bases. CDR3 length equals 15 residues. The chain uses TRBV6-6 and TRBJ1-1; 7 bases agree with TRBD1. This sample comprised CD8+ T cells from cultured PBMCs, obtained from culture after CMV antigen stimulation. This receptor was identified in a human donor in good health (CMV status not recorded). Some clones in this sample may be carry-over from other donors' samples. In DNA form, the CDR3 reads TGTGCCAGCATCCAGGTAGGGGGCTGGGGCACTGAAGCTTTCTTT. It codes for CASIQVGGWGTEAFF.